Only a few counts were recorded for the clone carrying this T cell receptor beta chain. Germline V gene sequence: CDR1 SEHNR, CDR2 FQNEAQ (reference sequence). The CDR3 has 14 amino acids. The ends lost 4 bases at V and 4 bases at J; junction bases unmatched: 6. The authors reverse transcribed all of the isolated RNA, so sequencing captured expressed TCRB transcripts. Sequenced by immunoSEQ multiplex PCR; TCRdb stores in-frame clones only, minus some. The sample lists 810,000 or so clones; about a sixth were seen once. The sample belongs to a study of beta chain features in type 1 diabetes. The source of this sequence is a woman aged 18-29 years in good health. Sequencing was performed on naive CD4+ T cells from blood. The chain combines TRBV7-9 with TRBJ1-2, with 7 bases fitting TRBD1. DNA of the CDR3: TGTGCCAGCAGCTCGAAGGGGGCGGTCTATGGCTACACCTTC. Translated, it gives CASSSKGAVYGYTF.